This T cell receptor beta chain originates from a study of blood T cell repertoires in COVID-19. Study as a whole: Samples came from the United States, Italy and Spain, spanning acute and convalescent COVID-19.

The repertoire was sequenced with immunoSEQ multiplex PCR; TCRdb's copy has only in-frame clones and lacks some. The repertoire has about 310,000 clones, 80% to 90% of them found once; the top ten carry under 2.5%. Before being deemed recovered, Cohort 3 donors had two negative PCRs, clearance, or symptom resolution. CDR3 length equals 12 residues. V shed 7 bases and J 13 bases; nucleotides not matched to a gene: 9. This chain connects TRBV12-3 or TRBV12-4 to TRBJ1-4, with 7 bases identical to TRBD1. Material for sequencing was PBMCs or T cells enriched from blood (not recorded which). The receptor's source is a man aged 25-45 years who had recovered from COVID-19. CDR3 sequence reads: CASTTRRDRLFF. The DNA of the CDR3 is TGTGCCAGCACCACCCGACGGGACAGACTGTTTTTT.